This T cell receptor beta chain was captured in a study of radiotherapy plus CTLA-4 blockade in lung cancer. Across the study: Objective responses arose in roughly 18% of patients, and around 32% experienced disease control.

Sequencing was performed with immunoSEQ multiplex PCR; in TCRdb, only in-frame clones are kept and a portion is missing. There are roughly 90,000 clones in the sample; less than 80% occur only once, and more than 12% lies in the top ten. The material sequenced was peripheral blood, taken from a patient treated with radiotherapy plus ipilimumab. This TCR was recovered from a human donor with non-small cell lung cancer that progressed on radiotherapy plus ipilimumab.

CDR3 protein: CASSLAEEETQYF. The CDR3 coding sequence is TGCGCCAGCAGCTTGGCGGAGGAAGAGACCCAGTACTTC. The chain uses TRBV5-1 and TRBJ2-5, with D perhaps TRBD2 (5 bases). There are 13 residues in the CDR3. Germline V lookup: CDR1 SGHRS, CDR2 YFSETQ. V lost 0 bases, J lost 3 bases, and 6 bases lay in between.